These 8 T cell receptor beta chains were sequenced from one sample in a study of beta chain features in type 1 diabetes. Expressed TCRB transcripts got sequenced, as all isolated RNA was reverse transcribed. Generated by immunoSEQ multiplex PCR, the TCRdb table keeps only in-frame clones and is missing some. This table holds over 300,000 clones, roughly 8% found once. Sequenced sample: central memory CD4+ T cells from blood. Receptors originate from a woman under 30 in good health.

This clone turned up a few times. This chain uses TRBV7-9 with TRBJ1-2; possible D gene TRBD1, 5 bases. V lost 3 bases to trimming and J lost 4 bases, with 12 bases between them. CDR1 and CDR2 from the germline V gene are SEHNR and FQNEAQ (reference sequence). The CDR3 extends over 14 amino acids. For the CDR3, the DNA is TGTGCCAGCAGCTTCGAGACCGGGGGCTATGGCTACACCTTC. It yields the protein CASSFETGGYGYTF.

This sequence joins TRBV27 and TRBJ2-2, with TRBD2 matching over 9 bases. CDR3 length: 16 amino acids. Germline values: CDR1 MNHEY, CDR2 SMNVEV (reference sequence). Losses at the gene ends were 7 bases for V and 3 bases for J; bases not matched to a gene: 9. The CDR3 DNA is TGTGCCAGCAAAAAAATGAGCGGGAGGTACACCGGGGAGCTGTTTTTT. Translation: CASKKMSGRYTGELFF.

The chain's CDR3 is CASSIWRSANTGELFF. The CDR3 DNA is TGTGCCAGTAGTATTTGGCGGTCAGCGAACACCGGGGAGCTGTTTTTT. This chain connects TRBV19 to TRBJ2-2; D is unresolved. Germline CDR1 LNHDA, CDR2 SQIVND (reference sequence). This CDR3 contains 16 residues. With 3 bases removed from V and 0 bases from J, the gap between germline ends came to 11 bases. The complete variable domain, with remaining parts taken from reference TRBV19 and TRBJ2-2, reads DGGITQSPKYLFRKEGQNVTLSCEQNLNHDAMYWYRQDPGQGLRLIYYSQIVNDFQKGDIAEGYSVSREKKESFPLTVTSAQKNPTAFYLCASSIWRSANTGELFFGEGSRLTVL.

V gene TRBV5-4 combines with J gene TRBJ1-1, with 7 bases fitting TRBD1. From germline, CDR1 is SGHNT and CDR2 YYREEE (reference sequence). CDR3 length equals 16 residues. Trimming took 4 bases from V and 7 from J; bases not matched to a gene: 16. CDR3 coding DNA: TGTGCCAGCAGCGGGGGATCAGGGGGTTGGACGAATGAAGCTTTCTTT. Translating gives CASSGGSGGWTNEAFF.

This clone has at least ten counts. V gene TRBV5-5 combines with J gene TRBJ2-7, with D maybe TRBD2 (5 bases). Germline assignment: CDR1 SGHKS and CDR2 YYEKEE (reference sequence). CDR3 length: 16 residues. Trimming shortened V by 5 bases and J by 0 bases, and 18 bases separated the two germline ends. CDR3 residues: CASSPSQTPHSYEQYF. The CDR3 DNA sequence: TGTGCCAGCAGTCCTAGCCAGACACCGCACTCCTACGAGCAGTACTTC.

The rearrangement uses TRBV5-6 and TRBJ2-7, with 9 positions matching TRBD1. J was trimmed by 6 bases and V by 5 bases; bases with no gene match: 12. This CDR3 is built from 15 residues. The germline V gene has CDR1 SGHDT and CDR2 YYEEEE. The CDR3 DNA reads as TGTGCCAGCAGTTGGACCAGGACAGGGGTTGCCGAGCAGTACTTC. Translation gives CASSWTRTGVAEQYF.

This clone was seen a handful of times. The chain employs TRBV7-9 and TRBJ2-5, with 8 positions matching TRBD1. The V gene's germline CDR1 is SEHNR and CDR2 FQNEAQ (reference sequence). The V gene end was trimmed by 5 bases and the J gene end by 2 bases; junction bases not matched to a gene: 7. This CDR3 has 15 amino acids. CDR3 residues: CASSLGDRRQETQYF. The CDR3 DNA reads TGTGCCAGCAGCCTAGGGGACAGGAGGCAAGAGACCCAGTACTTC. The full variable domain, its missing parts supplied by reference TRBV7-9 and TRBJ2-5, is DTGVSQNPRHKITKRGQNVTFRCDPISEHNRLYWYRQTLGQGPEFLTYFQNEAQLEKSRLLSDRFSAERPKGSFSTLEIQRTEQGDSAMYLCASSLGDRRQETQYFGPGTRLLVL.

V gene TRBV11-2 combines with J gene TRBJ2-5, with 8 bases that match TRBD1. The CDR3 runs to 14 residues. The trim removed 7 bases at V and 4 bases at J, leaving 8 bases unmatched. Germline V gene data show CDR1 as SGHAT and CDR2 as FQNNGV. The CDR3 nucleotides read TGTGCCAGCAATGACAGGGGCAATACAGAGACCCAGTACTTC. This translates into CASNDRGNTETQYF. Together with reference TRBV11-2 and TRBJ2-5, the CDR3 gives the full variable domain: EAGVAQSPRYKIIEKRQSVAFWCNPISGHATLYWYQQILGQGPKLLIQFQNNGVVDDSQLPKDRFSAERLKGVDSTLKIQPAKLEDSAVYLCASNDRGNTETQYFGPGTRLLVL.